These 19 T cell receptor beta chains share one sample of origin, sequenced in a study of naive and memory T cell subsets. The beta constant-region primer was an equimolar mix of two oligonucleotides covering TRBC1 and TRBC2. TCRdb processed the UMI-ligation and nested PCR reads anew with MiXCR; each CDR3 protein has one entry. The sample shows around 31,000 distinct CDR3 sequences, roughly 10% of them seen only once. The sequenced sample was effector memory CD4+ T cells from blood. Subset given: effector memory, CD45RA- CD27-. The origin of the receptors is a human donor in good health.

This clonotype was recorded many times. The V gene is TRBV20-1, the J gene TRBJ2-2; the D gene is possibly TRBD2 (7 bases). The V end lost 0 bases, the J end lost 4 bases, and 15 bases lay between the germline ends. Germline CDR1 reads DFQATT; CDR2 reads SNEGSKA (reference sequence). The CDR3 sequence is 16 residues long. For the CDR3, the DNA is TGCAGTGCTAGAGAGAGGGTGGCGGGGGCCACCGGGGAGCTGTTTTTT. Translated: CSARERVAGATGELFF.

This clonotype was seen at least ten times. The V and J genes are TRBV2 and TRBJ2-2; possible D gene TRBD1, 7 bases. CDR1 and CDR2 from the germline V gene are SNHLY and FYNNEI. The CDR3 has 17 amino acids. V shed 0 bases and J shed 7 bases, with 18 bases lying between them. The CDR3 nucleotides are TGTGCCAGCAGTGAAGCGCCGGTAGCCAGGGGGGACGGGGAGCTGTTTTTT. It specifies CASSEAPVARGDGELFF.

This rearrangement joins TRBV18 to TRBJ2-1; 7 nucleotides agree with TRBD2. This CDR3 is built from 15 residues. The V segment lost 3 bases and the J segment 8 bases; nucleotides outside the gene matches: 10. Germline-derived CDR1 and CDR2 are KGHSH and LQKENI. In DNA form, the CDR3 reads TGTGCCAGCTCACCGCCCGGACTAGTCTTCGATGAGCAGTTCTTC. Translated: CASSPPGLVFDEQFF.

J is TRBJ1-4 and V is TRBV5-1, with 7 bases identical to TRBD1. This CDR3 spans 15 amino acids. The trim removed 3 bases at V and 0 bases at J, leaving 2 bases unmatched. Germline values: CDR1 SGHRS, CDR2 YFSETQ. CDR3 sequence (DNA): TGCGCCAGCAGCTGGGGGACAGCAACTAATGAAAAACTGTTTTTT. Translating gives CASSWGTATNEKLFF.

V usage is TRBV25-1 and J usage is TRBJ1-1; D is unclear. This CDR3 is built from 15 residues. CDR1 is MGHDK and CDR2 is SYGVNS in the germline V gene. V lost 5 bases to trimming and J lost 3 bases, with 16 bases between them. The chain's CDR3 is CASSRAGKLDTEAFF. The CDR3 DNA sequence: TGTGCCAGCAGTCGGGCGGGGAAGTTGGACACTGAAGCTTTCTTT.

This clonotype was found a few times. The chain has TRBV20-1 and TRBJ2-7, with TRBD2 matching over 12 bases. Trimming removed 7 bases from V and 3 bases from J; junction bases left unmatched: 4. The germline V gene has CDR1 DFQATT and CDR2 SNEGSKA (reference sequence). The CDR3 is 13 residues long. This CDR3 reads CSVTSGGHYEQYF. CDR3 sequence (DNA): TGCAGTGTGACTAGCGGGGGACACTACGAGCAGTACTTC.

V is TRBV12-3 or TRBV12-4 and J is TRBJ2-3; 7 nucleotides line up with TRBD2. This CDR3 region has 17 residues. Unmatched junction bases numbered 15, after V lost 6 bases and J lost 3 bases. The CDR3 sequence is CASRRPLARAWTDTQYF. The CDR3 DNA is TGTGCCAGCAGGCGCCCACTAGCGCGCGCTTGGACAGATACGCAGTATTTT.

This chain joins TRBV25-1 and TRBJ2-3; 8 nucleotides align to TRBD1. The junction had 21 bases not matched to a gene; V was cut back by 5 bases and J by 2 bases. The CDR3 spans 20 residues. Germline CDR1 and CDR2: MGHDK and SYGVNS. CDR3 nucleotides: TGTGCCAGCAGTACCATCTCTCGACAGGGGTCTCCGCCTACCACAGATACGCAGTATTTT. As protein: CASSTISRQGSPPTTDTQYF.

This clonotype was seen a few times. This rearrangement joins TRBV10-3 to TRBJ2-1; no reliable D call. CDR3 length equals 12 residues. Germline V CDR1 and CDR2: ENHRY, SYGVKD. The V end was cut by 0 bases, the J end by 7 bases, with 4 bases between. This CDR3 reads CAISESGNEQFF. The CDR3 DNA sequence: TGTGCCATCAGTGAGTCTGGGAATGAGCAGTTCTTC.

The V call is TRBV11-2, the J call TRBJ1-4, with D tentatively TRBD1 (5 bases). The germline gives CDR1 SGHAT, CDR2 FQNNGV. This CDR3 is built from 18 residues. V lost 5 bases to trimming and J lost 0 bases, with 19 bases between them. This CDR3 is CASSPSGHPFATNEKLFF. CDR3 coding DNA: TGTGCCAGCAGCCCAAGCGGACACCCTTTTGCAACTAATGAAAAACTGTTTTTT.

This clonotype was detected ten times or more. This chain links TRBV21-1 with TRBJ2-1. TRBV21-1 is a recognized pseudogene. The CDR3 contains 13 residues. CDR3 sequence reads: CASRKGQYNEQFF. CDR3 DNA: TGTGCCAGTAGGAAAGGCCAATACAATGAGCAGTTCTTC.

This clonotype was counted between two and nine times. The chain recombines TRBV14 with TRBJ2-1, with D tentatively TRBD1 or TRBD2 (6 bases each). CDR1 SGHDN and CDR2 FVKESK come from the germline V gene. Trimming removed 0 bases at V and 8 bases at J, with 11 bases between. The CDR3 is 14 residues long. This CDR3 reads CASSQEWGADEQFF. The CDR3 bases are TGTGCCAGCAGCCAAGAATGGGGGGCAGATGAGCAGTTCTTC.

In its sample, this clonotype was seen many times. The rearrangement joins TRBV6-6 to TRBJ1-1, with D maybe TRBD1 (5 bases). Germline loops: CDR1 MNHNY, CDR2 SVGAGI (reference sequence). Trimming pared 7 bases from V and 7 bases from J, leaving 19 bases between. This CDR3 region has 14 residues. The CDR3 region is CASIWGLRYGEAFF. CDR3 nucleotides: TGTGCCAGCATTTGGGGCCTTCGTTACGGTGAAGCTTTCTTT.

This clonotype was observed at least ten times. The chain carries TRBV30 and TRBJ2-3; a weak D match, TRBD2 (6 bases). The germline V gene has CDR1 GTSNPN and CDR2 SVGIG (reference sequence). The CDR3 consists of 14 residues. The ends were cut back, 5 bases at V and 6 bases at J, with 18 bases in the middle. CDR3 in amino acids: CAWARRARGDTQYF. The CDR3 region has the DNA TGTGCCTGGGCTCGACGCGCCCGGGGGGATACGCAGTATTTT.

The chain combines TRBV7-8 with TRBJ2-5; D possibly corresponds to TRBD1 (6 bases). CDR3 length: 17 amino acids. The V gene lost 2 bases and the J gene lost 5 bases, with 21 bases spanning the gap. Germline V gene lookup returns CDR1 SGHVS and CDR2 FQNEAQ. CDR3 nucleotides: TGTGCCAGCAGCTTATCCCTACGCTCAGCAGGGGTCGAGACCCAGTACTTC. Its translation: CASSLSLRSAGVETQYF.

At least ten counts were recorded for this clonotype. The rearrangement links TRBV20-1 to TRBJ1-1, with D maybe TRBD1 (5 bases). Germline V gene sequence: CDR1 DFQATT, CDR2 SNEGSKA (reference sequence). The V gene lost 8 bases and the J gene lost 5 bases, with 24 bases spanning the gap. The CDR3 covers 15 residues. In DNA, the CDR3 is TGCAGTACAAATTATCCAGCAGGGCGGGGGACTGAAGCTTTCTTT. This sequence encodes CSTNYPAGRGTEAFF.

This clonotype was detected only a few times. The chain uses TRBV4-3 and TRBJ1-1; TRBD1 is a possible D gene (5 bases). From germline, CDR1 is LGHNA and CDR2 YSLEER. The CDR3 totals 15 residues. V lost 6 bases, J lost 1 base, and 15 bases lay in between. The CDR3 coding sequence is TGCGCCAGCAGACGGGACGCGGAAAGGAACACTGAAGCTTTCTTT. Translation: CASRRDAERNTEAFF.

The CDR3 bases are TGTGCCAGTATCAGACAGGGGAGCCCTAACTATGGCTACACCTTC. This codes for CASIRQGSPNYGYTF. V and J are TRBV19 and TRBJ1-2; 8 positions agree with TRBD1. This CDR3 region has 15 residues. With V trimmed by 7 bases and J by 0 bases, 7 bases remained unmatched. In germline, CDR1 is LNHDA, CDR2 SQIVND (reference sequence).

The rearrangement uses TRBV3-1 and TRBJ1-5, with a weak D call TRBD1 (6 bases). This CDR3 is 16 amino acids long. Between the trimmed V and J ends, which lost 5 bases and 4 bases, there was a span of 18 bases. Germline CDR1 and CDR2: LGHDT and YNNKEL (reference sequence). The CDR3 DNA follows: TGTGCCAGCAGCGTCGGACAGCCCCAGGCGAATCAGCCCCAGCATTTT. It codes for CASSVGQPQANQPQHF.